The table lists the clone carrying this T cell receptor (beta chain) with a count of one. Its antigen remains unidentified. The data are from a study of cytomegalovirus exposure and HLA in healthy donors. This CDR3 contains 14 residues. Germline CDR1 reads MNHEY; CDR2 reads SVGAGI. With 8 bases clipped from V and 1 base from J, the junction kept 7 bases outside the gene matches. Study-wide findings and caveats: Most CMV-associated TCR beta chains were later found to appear HLA-restricted. Later work associated around 18,000 TCR beta sequences with HLA alleles at 0.05 false discovery rate.

PCR involved 60 Vbeta and 13 Jbeta primers. The repertoire was sequenced with immunoSEQ multiplex PCR; TCRdb's copy has only in-frame clones and lacks some. The table has about 82,000 clones, 60% to 80% seen once. The source material was PBMCs. The sequence derives from a man in his forties or fifties in good health and CMV-seronegative. The chain combines TRBV6-5 with TRBJ2-5; 7 bases are shared with TRBD1. This CDR3 is CASRRGQIQETQYF. DNA of the CDR3: TGTGCCAGCCGAAGGGGGCAGATCCAAGAGACCCAGTACTTC.